This T cell receptor beta chain was retrieved from a study of long-term antiretroviral therapy in people with HIV. Study conclusions and caveats: After ART, diversity increased yet remained lower than transplant donor controls. Every time point showed a repertoire led by clones expanded before ART.

Researchers ran immunoSEQ v3.0 at survey level. Repertoires were generated with immunoSEQ multiplex PCR, while TCRdb's copy carries only in-frame clones and drops some. There are around 33,000 clones in the sample; roughly 82% occur only once, and about 12% lies in the top ten. On this clone itself: Its specificity is not known. An end of the junction does not agree with germline; a read error may underlie this.

This CDR3 has 16 amino acids. Germline V lookup: CDR1 MDHEN, CDR2 SYDVKM. The sample in question was unsorted PBMCs, obtained 0.3 years after starting antiretroviral therapy. V is TRBV28 and J is TRBJ2-7, with TRBD1 matching over 8 bases. The source is a man between 18 and 29 years old with HIV. DNA of the CDR3: TGTGCCAGCAGTCCACCAGTGGGCAGGGGGCGCGTCTCCTTGGACTTC. Its translation: CASSPPVGRGRVSLDF.